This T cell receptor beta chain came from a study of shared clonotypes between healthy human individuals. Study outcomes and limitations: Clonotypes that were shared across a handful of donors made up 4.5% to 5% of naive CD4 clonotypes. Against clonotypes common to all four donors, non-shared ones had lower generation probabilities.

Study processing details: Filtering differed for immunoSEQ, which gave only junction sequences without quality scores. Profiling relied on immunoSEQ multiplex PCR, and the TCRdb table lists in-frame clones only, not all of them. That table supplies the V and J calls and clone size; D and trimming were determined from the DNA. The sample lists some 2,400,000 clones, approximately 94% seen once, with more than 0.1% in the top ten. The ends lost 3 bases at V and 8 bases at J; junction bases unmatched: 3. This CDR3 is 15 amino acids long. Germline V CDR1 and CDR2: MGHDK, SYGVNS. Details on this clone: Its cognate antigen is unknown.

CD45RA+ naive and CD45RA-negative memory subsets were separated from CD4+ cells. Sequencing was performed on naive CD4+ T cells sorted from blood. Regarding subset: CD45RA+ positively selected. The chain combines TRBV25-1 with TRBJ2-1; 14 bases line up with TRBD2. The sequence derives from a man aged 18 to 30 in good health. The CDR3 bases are TGTGCCAGCAGTGATCCGGGACTAGCGGGGGATGAGCAGTTCTTC. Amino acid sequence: CASSDPGLAGDEQFF.